This TCR beta chain was sequenced during a study of human T cells and chemical hapten exposure. Overall study: Across samples, TCR yields varied, mostly owing to small differences in pooled library volumes.

This clonotype was seen at least ten times. The antigen remains unidentified. The CDR3 spans 14 residues. Trimming stripped 0 bases from V and 7 bases from J, with 10 bases between. The V gene's germline CDR1 is SGHTA and CDR2 FQGNSA. Authors' processing steps: Sample TCR counts, which ranged from 23,224 to 690,600, had a median of 95,638. Each CDR3 protein is one row after TCRdb ran MiXCR on the RACE reads. The V and J calls were determined by TCRdb, not by the authors. The sample lists 65,000 to 95,000 distinct CDR3 sequences; over 6.5% were seen once. Study-level points and caveats: DPC sensitization did not alter TCRs above 1 in 1000 frequency.

The time point is: healthy volunteer bleed at 6 weeks. Whole blood, unfractionated, served as the material for total RNA extraction. The receptor's source is a female donor in good health. Some clones in this sample may be carry-over from other donors' samples. The sample comprised whole blood. The chain links TRBV7-2 to TRBJ2-1, with a possible D match to TRBD2 (7 bases). The CDR3 region is CASSLAGGPNEQFF. As DNA, the CDR3 is TGTGCCAGCAGCTTAGCGGGGGGGCCGAATGAGCAGTTCTTC.